What follows are 14 T cell receptor beta chains derived from one specimen sequenced in a study of T cell responses to AZD1222 COVID-19 vaccine. Produced via immunoSEQ multiplex PCR; TCRdb's table is partial and in-frame only. The data contain fewer than 55,000 clones, more than 60% of them seen just once; the ten biggest clones take up about 20%. The specimen was peripheral blood, collected on day 0 of MenACWY control vaccination. These receptors all stem from an adult in good health.

The rearrangement uses TRBV15 and TRBJ2-7, with 12 bases fitting TRBD1. Germline CDR1 is LNHNV and CDR2 is YYDKDF (reference sequence). The CDR3 loop spans 15 amino acids. J lost 7 bases, V lost 2 bases, and 6 bases had no gene match. Written as DNA, the CDR3 is TGTGCCACCAGCAGATGGGGACAGGGGGCTGGAGAGCAGTACTTC. Encoded protein: CATSRWGQGAGEQYF.

J is TRBJ1-2 and V is TRBV4-1, with D unresolved. The CDR3 is 15 amino acids. Germline-derived CDR1 and CDR2 are MGHRA and YSYEKL. V was shortened by 1 base and J by 7 bases, with 16 bases between the two germline ends. The chain's CDR3 is CASSQVDRSLAGYTF. DNA for the CDR3: TGCGCCAGCAGCCAAGTGGACCGTTCACTGGCTGGCTACACCTTC.

CDR3 DNA sequence: TGCAGTGCTTTTGCAGGGAGAGCTTTCTTT. Its protein product is CSAFAGRAFF. This chain joins TRBV20-1 and TRBJ1-1; possible D gene TRBD1, 5 bases. Germline V gives CDR1 DFQATT, CDR2 SNEGSKA (reference sequence). The CDR3 is 10 residues long. V dropped 5 bases and J dropped 10 bases, with 11 bases sitting between them.

This clone was counted only a few times. The chain combines TRBV19 with TRBJ2-1, with D possibly being TRBD2 (5 bases). Trimming removed 3 bases from V and 4 bases from J, with 16 bases in between. The germline V gene has CDR1 LNHDA and CDR2 SQIVND (reference sequence). CDR3 size: 16 residues. CDR3 protein: CASSIKRRLGYNEQFF. The CDR3 DNA reads TGTGCCAGTAGTATTAAGCGGCGGCTCGGGTACAATGAGCAGTTCTTC.

J is TRBJ2-1 and V is TRBV6-6; weak D call: TRBD1 (5 bases). This CDR3 comprises 15 residues. CDR1 is MNHNY, CDR2 SVGAGI, per germline (reference sequence). V lost 5 bases and J lost 5, with 16 bases in between. CDR3 sequence reads: CASSPRRDRNNEQFF. The CDR3 nucleotides are TGTGCCAGCAGTCCTCGCAGGGATCGGAACAATGAGCAGTTCTTC.

The rearrangement links TRBV5-4 to TRBJ2-7; weak D call: TRBD2 (5 bases). The CDR3 spans 15 residues. Germline CDR1 and CDR2: SGHNT and YYREEE (reference sequence). Trimming removed 3 bases at V and 2 bases at J, with 15 bases between. CDR3 nucleotide sequence: TGTGCCAGCAGCTCTCGTGGGAAGAGGGCCTACGAGCAGTACGTC. Its translation is CASSSRGKRAYEQYV.

The chain has TRBV20-1 and TRBJ2-3; no firm D call. The CDR3 extends over 12 amino acids. Looked up from germline, CDR1 is DFQATT and CDR2 is SNEGSKA (reference sequence). V gave up 3 bases and J gave up 9 bases, with 13 bases separating them. The CDR3 loop is CSASLGSQTQYF. The CDR3 region has the DNA TGCAGTGCTAGTTTAGGGTCCCAGACGCAGTATTTT.

The J gene is TRBJ1-6, the V gene TRBV15; D unclear. Germline V lookup: CDR1 LNHNV, CDR2 YYDKDF (reference sequence). V shed 1 base and J shed 14 bases, with 12 bases lying between them. This CDR3 region has 13 residues. The CDR3 sequence is CATSRVPSLSLHF. The CDR3 DNA follows: TGTGCCACCAGCAGAGTTCCCAGTTTATCCCTCCACTTT.

V is TRBV10-3 and J is TRBJ1-1; 7 bases are a match to TRBD1. The germline CDR1 and CDR2 sequences are ENHRY and SYGVKD. The V gene end was trimmed by 6 bases and the J gene end by 1 base; junction bases not matched to a gene: 5. This CDR3 is 14 amino acids long. CDR3: CAIRTGQPNTEAFF. CDR3 DNA: TGTGCCATCAGGACGGGACAGCCGAACACTGAAGCTTTCTTT.

V is TRBV5-1 and J is TRBJ2-1, with D unresolved. This CDR3 spans 14 amino acids. Germline V CDR1 and CDR2: SGHRS, YFSETQ. Trimming stripped 0 bases from V and 3 bases from J, with 7 bases between. Written as DNA, the CDR3 is TGCGCCAGCAGCTTGGGTGGGATCTACAATGAGCAGTTCTTC. This translates into CASSLGGIYNEQFF.

The chain joins TRBV3-1 (or the pseudogene TRBV3-2) to TRBJ2-1; possible D gene TRBD1, 5 bases. The CDR3 has 14 amino acids. Germline CDR1 LGHDT, CDR2 YNNKEL (reference sequence). V lost 2 bases and J lost 4, with 9 bases in between. This CDR3 reads CASSQPDSYNEQFF. The CDR3 DNA follows: TGTGCCAGCAGCCAACCCGACAGTTACAATGAGCAGTTCTTC.

This sequence joins TRBV6-5 and TRBJ1-6; weak D call: TRBD1 (6 bases). Per the germline V gene, CDR1 is MNHEY and CDR2 is SVGAGI. Trimming removed 2 bases from V and 7 bases from J, with 9 bases in between. The CDR3 totals 14 residues. CDR3 bases: TGTGCCAGCAGTTACAAGGGGGAAAATTCACCCCTCCACTTT. It yields the protein CASSYKGENSPLHF.

The chain uses TRBV21-1 and TRBJ2-2. TRBV21-1 is labeled a pseudogene. There are 12 residues in the CDR3. CDR3 in DNA: TGTGCCAGTCCGGAGAACACCGGGGAGCTGTTTTTT. Residues: CASPENTGELFF.

The chain carries TRBV6-5 and TRBJ1-2; TRBD1 aligns across 7 bases. The CDR3 totals 15 residues. The V and J ends lost 8 bases and 2 bases, in that order; junction bases with no gene match: 11. Germline CDR1 MNHEY, CDR2 SVGAGI. The CDR3 reads CASPGEGAPNYGYTF. The CDR3 bases are TGTGCCAGCCCTGGCGAGGGGGCGCCGAACTATGGCTACACCTTC.